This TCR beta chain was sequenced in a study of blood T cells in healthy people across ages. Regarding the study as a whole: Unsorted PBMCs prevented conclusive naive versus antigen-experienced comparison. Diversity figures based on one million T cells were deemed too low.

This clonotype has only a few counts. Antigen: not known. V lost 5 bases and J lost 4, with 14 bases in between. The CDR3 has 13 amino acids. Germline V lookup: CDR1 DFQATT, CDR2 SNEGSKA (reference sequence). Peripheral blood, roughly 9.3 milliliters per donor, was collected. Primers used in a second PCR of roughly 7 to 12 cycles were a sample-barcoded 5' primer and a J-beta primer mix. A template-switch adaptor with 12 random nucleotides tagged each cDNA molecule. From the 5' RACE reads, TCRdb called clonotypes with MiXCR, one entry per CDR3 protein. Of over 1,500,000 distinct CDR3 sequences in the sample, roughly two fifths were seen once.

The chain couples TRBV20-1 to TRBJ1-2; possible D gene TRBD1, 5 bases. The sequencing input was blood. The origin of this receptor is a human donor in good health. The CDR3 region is CSARDPRPYGYTF. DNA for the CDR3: TGCAGTGCTCGGGACCCAAGACCCTATGGCTACACCTTC.